This entry describes one T cell receptor (beta chain). The sample is drawn from a study of shared T cell receptors in the human thymus. Produced via immunoSEQ multiplex PCR; TCRdb's table is partial and in-frame only. The table shows 700,000 to 750,000 clones, with approximately 83% occurring only once. This CDR3 is built from 15 residues. Germline V gene data show CDR1 as SGHTA and CDR2 as FQGNSA. Trimming took 1 base from V and 1 from J; bases not matched to a gene: 1. The same data also went into a second study, on human thymus T cells. From that study: Infants, healthy and Finnish, who were having corrective surgery for congenital heart defects served as donors. What appeared biased in thymic and blood repertoires was the usage of V and J genes. The related literature has documented a marked overlap of thymic repertoires among unrelated individuals.

The chain has TRBV7-2 and TRBJ2-5, with 9 bases fitting TRBD2. Material for sequencing was thymocytes. The receptor was isolated from a girl under two years old with a congenital heart defect. The DNA for the CDR3 is TGTGCCAGCAGCTTAGATAGCGGGGGCCAAGAGACCCAGTACTTC. It is translated as CASSLDSGGQETQYF.